This record looks at one TCR beta chain sequence and its context. Germline CDR1 SQVTM, CDR2 ANQGSEA. V lost 6 bases, J lost 2 bases, and 13 bases lay in between. The CDR3 totals 13 residues. This sample is part of a study of CD8 T cells in Susac syndrome. On the study more broadly: Treatment at blood withdrawal was none, corticosteroids, or intravenous immunoglobulin alone in Susac syndrome patients.

RNA amounts of about 0.5 to 1 ug underwent reverse transcription with random hexamers. TCRdb re-called the immunoSEQ multiplex PCR reads with MiXCR, one entry per CDR3 protein. The data hold about 75,000 distinct CDR3 sequences, with approximately 93% observed a single time. The genes are TRBV29-1 and TRBJ1-1; D gene ambiguous. The TCR sequence derives from a human donor with Susac syndrome. The sample was CD8+ T cells from PBMCs. CDR3 sequence reads: CSVFDGINTEAFF. The CDR3 DNA reads TGCAGCGTCTTCGACGGAATCAACACTGAAGCTTTCTTT. The variable domain in full, completed from reference TRBV29-1 and TRBJ1-1, reads SAVISQKPSRDICQRGTSLTIQCQVDSQVTMMFWYRQQPGQSLTLIATANQGSEATYESGFVIDKFPISRPNLTFSTLTVSNMSPEDSSIYLCSVFDGINTEAFFGQGTRLTVV.